This TCR beta chain comes out of a study of neurological immune-mediated disorders. This clonotype was counted at least ten times. The target antigen is unknown. In germline, CDR1 is MGHRA, CDR2 YSYEKL. V lost 3 bases to trimming and J lost 0 bases, with 11 bases between them. This CDR3 comprises 15 residues. The yield of each sequencing run was over 190 million TCR-beta sequences from 15-18 subjects. MiXCR, applied by TCRdb to the 5' RACE reads, yields one record per CDR3 protein. This table holds some 34,000 distinct CDR3 sequences, approximately 1.5% found once. The study's findings and limits: The level of TCR clonal expansion was highest in patients with HTLV-1-associated myelopathy and lowest in multiple sclerosis, where it fell below the level seen in healthy controls.

This chain connects TRBV4-1 to TRBJ1-2; D is possibly TRBD1 (6 bases). The sequence came from a woman aged 25 to 39 with multiple sclerosis. The sequenced sample consisted of PBMCs. CDR3 sequence reads: CASSQDRLPNYGYTF. In DNA form, the CDR3 reads TGCGCCAGCAGCCAGGACAGACTACCTAACTATGGCTACACCTTC.